Each of the 9 T cell receptor beta chains below was sequenced from the same sample in a study of beta chain features in type 1 diabetes (dated by TCRdb to the late 2010s). Receptor amplification or capture employed the immunoSEQ multiplex PCR assay. The entire isolated RNA was reverse transcribed using the High Capacity cDNA Reverse Transcription Kit, and thus expressed TCRB transcripts were sequenced. The clones in this table, taken by TCRdb from immuneACCESS, are in-frame only. Not every clone is retained; where verified, under half of the shortfall comes from an unresolved V gene, and the cause of the rest is unknown. The sample has 970,000 or so clones on record, roughly 15% of them singletons. 0.02% to 0.025% of the sample belongs to the ten largest clones. Sequencing used naive CD4+ T cells from blood. The sample's cell subset or site label, in plain terms: true naive CD4+ T cells. These receptors were taken from a woman under 30 in good health.

The V and J genes are TRBV25-1 and TRBJ2-2; either TRBD1 or TRBD2 may supply D (6 bases each). Germline CDR1 is MGHDK and CDR2 is SYGVNS. The length of the CDR3 is 15 residues. V was trimmed by 3 bases and J by 6 bases, leaving 14 bases between them. CDR3 in amino acids: CASSEWGAVAGELFF. The CDR3 nucleotides read TGTGCCAGCAGTGAGTGGGGGGCGGTGGCCGGGGAGCTGTTTTTT.

The rearrangement links TRBV11-2 to TRBJ2-7; D ambiguous. V lost 6 bases to trimming and J lost 6 bases, with 18 bases between them. The CDR3 has 14 amino acids. Germline V gene sequence: CDR1 SGHAT, CDR2 FQNNGV. The CDR3 DNA follows: TGTGCCAGCAGACCCGTACGAGATTCGAGCGAGCAGTACTTC. As protein: CASRPVRDSSEQYF.

The chain links TRBV19 to TRBJ1-3; D remains unclear. The V gene lost 3 bases and the J gene lost 0 bases, with 3 bases spanning the gap. This CDR3 contains 13 residues. CDR1 is LNHDA, CDR2 SQIVND, per germline (reference sequence). CDR3: CASSMASGNTIYF. DNA for the CDR3: TGTGCCAGTAGTATGGCCTCTGGAAACACCATATATTTT. The full variable domain, in which reference TRBV19 and TRBJ1-3 provide the parts outside the CDR3, is DGGITQSPKYLFRKEGQNVTLSCEQNLNHDAMYWYRQDPGQGLRLIYYSQIVNDFQKGDIAEGYSVSREKKESFPLTVTSAQKNPTAFYLCASSMASGNTIYFGEGSWLTVV.

This clone has just a few counts. This rearrangement joins TRBV7-9 to TRBJ1-2; 9 nucleotides match TRBD1. From germline, CDR1 is SEHNR and CDR2 FQNEAQ (reference sequence). The trim removed 10 bases at V and 7 bases at J, leaving 16 bases unmatched. CDR3 length: 15 residues. The CDR3 DNA is TGTGCCACCCCACCCGACAGGGGGGGTGCTGGTGGCTACACCTTC. Residues: CATPPDRGGAGGYTF.

This clone was detected a few times. The chain couples TRBV7-2 to TRBJ2-5, with D perhaps matching TRBD2 (6 bases). The CDR3 is 16 amino acids. V lost 5 bases to trimming and J lost 0 bases, with 16 bases between them. Germline CDR1 and CDR2: SGHTA and FQGNSA. As DNA, the CDR3 is TGTGCCAGCAGCCCCGTTGGGCTAGCGAACCAAGAGACCCAGTACTTC. It specifies CASSPVGLANQETQYF.

This chain joins TRBV6-6 and TRBJ2-7; 8 bases match TRBD2. Germline CDR1 and CDR2: MNHNY and SVGAGI (reference sequence). V lost 5 bases to trimming and J lost 2 bases; unmatched junction nucleotides: 2. There are 13 residues in the CDR3. The CDR3 sequence: CASSGGLAYEQYF. The DNA for the CDR3 is TGTGCCAGCAGTGGGGGACTAGCCTACGAGCAGTACTTC.

This clone was seen more than once but under ten times. The sample has other DNA sequences that encode this CDR3 too. CDR3 nucleotide sequence: TGTGCCAGCAGCCAAGTTGGGGGGAACACTGAAGCTTTCTTT. Amino acid sequence: CASSQVGGNTEAFF. This rearrangement joins TRBV4-2 to TRBJ1-1; TRBD1 is a possible D gene (5 bases). V was shortened by 1 base and J by 1 base, with 7 bases between the two germline ends. The CDR3 extends over 14 amino acids. CDR1 LGHNA and CDR2 YNFKEQ come from the germline V gene.

This clone has just a few counts. V and J are TRBV7-2 and TRBJ1-2; 8 nucleotides line up with TRBD1. Losses at the gene ends were 6 bases for V and 7 bases for J; bases not matched to a gene: 13. The CDR3 is made up of 15 amino acids. The germline CDR1 and CDR2 sequences are SGHTA and FQGNSA. Here the CDR3 reads CASSRTHQGASGYTF. As DNA, the CDR3 is TGTGCCAGCAGTAGAACCCATCAGGGGGCGAGTGGCTACACCTTC.

The chain couples TRBV10-3 to TRBJ1-1, with D possibly TRBD1 on 6 matching bases. CDR3 size: 14 residues. With 10 bases removed from V and 5 bases from J, the gap between germline ends came to 20 bases. Germline-derived CDR1 and CDR2 are ENHRY and SYGVKD. For the CDR3, the DNA is TGTGCCACCACTACCATGAACAGGGAAACTGAAGCTTTCTTT. Its translation is CATTTMNRETEAFF.